A selection of T cell receptor beta chains follows, all from one sample in a study of T cell repertoires in cytomegalovirus infection. Via MiXCR, TCRdb re-called the reads, giving one row per CDR3 protein. The sample has around 740,000 distinct CDR3 sequences; less than 40% are singletons. The sequenced sample was PBMCs. These receptors were collected from a human donor in good health (CMV status not recorded). Some clones in this sample may be carry-over from other donors' samples. CDR3s include the opening cysteine and the closing phenylalanine or tryptophan. The D gene is left open where the match is weak. Clone size appears in some rows only: once, few, many, or a class for an expanded clone.

-,TRBD1,TRBJ1-2,TRBV11-2,TGTGCCAGCAGCTTAGGGGACAGGGGAAACGATGGCTACACCTTC,CASSLGDRGNDGYTF
-,TRBD2,TRBJ2-3,TRBV18,TGTGCCAGCTCAACTACTAGCGGGAGTTGGATAGATACGCAGTATTTT,CASSTTSGSWIDTQYF
many,TRBD1,TRBJ2-6,TRBV28,TGTGCCAGCAGTATCCGGGACAGGGGAGCCGGGGCCAACGTCCTGACTTTC,CASSIRDRGAGANVLTF
-,TRBD2,TRBJ2-2,TRBV5-5,TGTGCCAGCAGCTTGGTGGGGGGGTACACCGGGGAGCTGTTTTTT,CASSLVGGYTGELFF
-,TRBD2,TRBJ2-4,TRBV10-3,TGTGCCATCAGTGCCCACGGAAGGGAGGGGCTCCAGTACTTC,CAISAHGREGLQYF
few,-,TRBJ1-6,TRBV5-1,TGCGCCAGCAGCTTCTCTCTGGATTCACCCCTCCACTTT,CASSFSLDSPLHF
once,TRBD1,TRBJ2-3,TRBV7-1,TGTGCCAGAAGCTCTTCGACAGGGGGGAGAGATACGCAGTATTTT,CARSSSTGGRDTQYF
many,-,TRBJ2-7,TRBV28,TGTGCCAGCCACGGGGGACACTACGAGCAGTACTTC,CASHGGHYEQYF
-,TRBD1,TRBJ1-4,TRBV2,TGTGCCAGCAGTGGGACAGGAACGGCTAATGAAAAACTGTTTTTT,CASSGTGTANEKLFF
-,TRBD2,TRBJ2-1,TRBV5-6,TGTGCCAGCAGCTTCGTGGCGGGAGCTGGCAATGAGCAGTTCTTC,CASSFVAGAGNEQFF
-,-,TRBJ2-2,TRBV20-1,TGCAGCGTCCAAAAGATGGGGGGAACCGGGGAGCTGTTTTTT,CSVQKMGGTGELFF